This entry describes one TCR beta chain. Its specificity is unknown. This sample was taken from a study of early T cells in non-severe SARS-CoV-2 infection. Across the study: Bulk RNA isolated from unsorted whole blood underwent sequencing; chains were not paired.

Findings and limits, study-wide: CD4 and private specificities were missed by VDJdb matching, which favored anti-spike CD8 responses.

The TCR library protocol was used to attach unique molecular identifiers. These identifiers were attached to individual cDNA molecules. One entry per CDR3 protein results from TCRdb running MiXCR on the 5' RACE reads. Among fewer than 120,000 distinct CDR3 sequences, roughly an eighth were seen once, and the ten largest hold 3% to 4.5%. Sequencing used whole blood, obtained at baseline. The sequence was collected from an adult who was a healthcare worker with PCR-confirmed SARS-CoV-2 infection or an uninfected control (not recorded which).

CDR3 amino acids: CASSQDLSTLERKKLFF. The CDR3 region has the DNA TGTGCCAGCAGCCAAGATCTGAGCACCCTTGAAAGGAAAAAACTGTTTTTT. The rearrangement links TRBV3-2 to TRBJ1-4. TRBV3-2 is given as a pseudogene. There are 17 residues in the CDR3.